A selection of T cell receptor beta chains follows, all from one sample in a study of cytomegalovirus exposure and HLA in healthy donors. Repertoires were generated with immunoSEQ multiplex PCR, while TCRdb's copy carries only in-frame clones and drops some. The table has 250,000 to 300,000 clones, 84% seen once. Source material: PBMCs. These receptors were taken from a woman between 35 and 50 years old in good health and CMV-seropositive. CDR3s include the opening cysteine and the closing phenylalanine or tryptophan. The D gene is left open where the match is weak.

d_gene	j_gene	v_gene	CDR3aa
.	TRBJ1-1	TRBV7-8	CASSPHTEAFF
TRBD1	TRBJ2-3	TRBV27	CASRTPGQGTDTQYF
TRBD1	TRBJ1-1	TRBV30	CAWAGQAYTEAFF
TRBD2	TRBJ2-2	TRBV7-9	CASSPGTSGIVTGELFF
.	TRBJ2-7	TRBV7-3	CASSLDFATEQYF
.	TRBJ2-6	TRBV14	CASSQDRVLGANVLTF
.	TRBJ1-5	TRBV19	CASSQDRTVQPQHF
TRBD1	TRBJ1-2	TRBV7-8	CASSLGRGLLYGYTF
.	TRBJ2-7	TRBV19	CASIRYEQYF
.	TRBJ1-2	TRBV7-9	CASTADRSLYGYTF
.	TRBJ2-7	TRBV30	CAWSLSNHEQYF
TRBD1	TRBJ1-2	TRBV19	CASSTRGTATNYGYTF
.	TRBJ2-3	TRBV6-6	CASSSGTLILTDTQYF
TRBD2	TRBJ2-6	TRBV28	CASSNSGTGANVLTF
TRBD1	TRBJ1-6	TRBV19	CARTGGYFLQDSPLHF
.	TRBJ2-1	TRBV7-3	CASSLMASETNEQFF
.	TRBJ2-3	TRBV27	CASSLRAVGGDTQYF
.	TRBJ1-4	TRBV28	CASLGQINEKLFF
TRBD2	TRBJ2-1	TRBV4-2	CASSQERETSGRKSYNEQFF
.	TRBJ2-7	TRBV27	CASSFKGTFSSYEQYF
TRBD2	TRBJ2-7	TRBV12-5	CASGLVHTSATYEQYF
TRBD2	TRBJ2-7	TRBV19	CASSIVASGSYEQYF
.	TRBJ1-1	TRBV27	CASSIRGGVTEAFF
TRBD2	TRBJ2-5	TRBV25-1	CASSEFGLARETQYF
.	TRBJ2-5	TRBV7-2	CASSLSYQETQYF
.	TRBJ1-1	TRBV9	CASSVGGFTEAFF
TRBD1	TRBJ1-1	TRBV5-1	CASSLDTGANTEAFF
TRBD1	TRBJ1-1	TRBV9	CASSVPQGANTEAFF
TRBD1	TRBJ2-7	TRBV2	CASRERDSTYEQYF
.	TRBJ2-1	TRBV29-1	CSVDTSYNEQFF
.	TRBJ2-7	TRBV2	CASKPQPYEQYF
.	TRBJ1-3	TRBV5-5	CASSRQGGTIYF
TRBD2	TRBJ2-1	TRBV27	CASSPGTSGRYEQFF
.	TRBJ2-2	TRBV2	CASSERAAGRTGELFF
.	TRBJ1-5	TRBV30	CAWSSQLNQPQHF
.	TRBJ1-1	TRBV21-1	CASSIRPGNTEAFF
TRBD2	TRBJ2-1	TRBV6-8	CASSSFSGSYNEQFF
TRBD2	TRBJ2-5	TRBV27	CASSVTRSGREQYF
TRBD2	TRBJ2-2	TRBV5-1	CASSFSTSGIPGELFF
.	TRBJ2-1	TRBV29-1	CSVVDGGARSSYNEQFF